The next 7 T cell receptor beta chains were all read from a single sample in a study of T cell responses to AZD1222 COVID-19 vaccine. Sequencing used immunoSEQ multiplex PCR; TCRdb keeps in-frame clones, though not all of them. The table lists some 180,000 clones, about 93% of them singletons. The starting material was peripheral blood, obtained 28 days after the second dose of the MenACWY control vaccine. All receptors derive from an adult who received the MenACWY meningococcal vaccine as a control.

The chain employs TRBV7-9 and TRBJ2-7, with D perhaps matching TRBD1 (6 bases). From germline, CDR1 is SEHNR and CDR2 FQNEAQ (reference sequence). The CDR3 totals 14 residues. Deletions cut 3 bases from V and 0 bases from J, with 9 bases between. CDR3 protein: CASSFRQASYEQYF. CDR3 DNA: TGTGCCAGCAGCTTCCGACAGGCCTCCTACGAGCAGTACTTC.

This clone has a single count. This chain uses TRBV6-5 with TRBJ1-5, with TRBD1 as a possible D gene (5 bases). This CDR3 spans 13 amino acids. V shed 10 bases and J shed 4 bases, with 14 bases lying between them. Germline CDR1 MNHEY, CDR2 SVGAGI. Here the CDR3 DNA reads TGTGCCACCGGGACGGACCGTAATCAGCCCCAGCATTTT. This encodes CATGTDRNQPQHF.

The chain links TRBV7-2 to TRBJ2-7; 7 bases match TRBD2. The CDR3 is 16 amino acids. The V segment lost 5 bases and the J segment 4 bases; nucleotides outside the gene matches: 14. Germline loops: CDR1 SGHTA, CDR2 FQGNSA. This chain's CDR3 is CASSPSGSGIRYEQYF. CDR3 sequence (DNA): TGTGCCAGCAGCCCGTCGGGAAGCGGGATCAGGTACGAGCAGTACTTC.

In its sample, this clone was seen once. The CDR3 loop reads CSASTGIVEKLFF. CDR3 DNA: TGCAGTGCTAGTACAGGGATTGTGGAAAAACTGTTTTTT. The chain links TRBV20-1 to TRBJ1-4; possible D gene TRBD1, 6 bases. V lost 3 bases and J lost 8, with 13 bases in between. The CDR3 spans 13 residues. Germline loops: CDR1 DFQATT, CDR2 SNEGSKA (reference sequence).

The chain joins TRBV5-1 to TRBJ1-5; D unresolved. Trimming left V 4 bases short and J 0 bases short, with 11 bases between. Germline values: CDR1 SGHRS, CDR2 YFSETQ. The CDR3 has 15 amino acids. The CDR3 region has the DNA TGCGCCAGCAGCCCGACGGGGAATAGCAATCAGCCCCAGCATTTT. Its translation is CASSPTGNSNQPQHF.

V and J are TRBV12-3 or TRBV12-4 and TRBJ1-1, with D perhaps matching TRBD1 (5 bases). Trimming took 6 bases from V and 3 from J, leaving 11 bases between them. CDR3 length: 13 residues. The CDR3: CASRGREDTEAFF. The CDR3 bases are TGTGCCAGCAGGGGACGGGAGGACACTGAAGCTTTCTTT.

This chain joins TRBV7-2 and TRBJ2-5; possibly TRBD1 or TRBD2 for D (6 bases each). Looked up from germline, CDR1 is SGHTA and CDR2 is FQGNSA. This CDR3 region has 15 residues. Trimming left V 2 bases short and J 1 base short, with 11 bases between. CDR3 protein: CASSLMGGLQETQYF. In nucleotides, the CDR3 is TGTGCCAGCAGCTTAATGGGGGGCCTCCAAGAGACCCAGTACTTC.